This entry lists 2 T cell receptor beta chains sequenced from one sample in a study of tumor-infiltrating lymphocytes in primary liver carcinoma. Co-extracting RNA and DNA was done with roughly 18-32 mg of unsorted bulk tissue as input. A constant-region primer primed TCR beta cDNA synthesis from about 530 ng of total RNA. Generation of the TCR beta libraries relied on three nested multiplex PCR rounds using slightly modified ARM-PCR. The first two PCR rounds used TRBV1-TRBV30 primers with a Cbeta primer, roughly 10 cycles each. TCRdb re-derived calls from the multiplex PCR reads in MiXCR, one entry per CDR3 protein. This sample has 100,000 or so distinct CDR3 sequences, with over 55% found just once. The source material was liver tumor tissue from sampling region 5. Subset: tumor region T5, tumor centre. Receptor source: an older woman with primary liver carcinoma and hepatitis B virus infection.

In the case of this clonotype: Since a much larger clone is just one base distant, this may be a read error. The conserved phenylalanine or tryptophan normally closing the CDR3 is absent here, so this likely arose from a read error. V usage is TRBV5-1 and J usage is TRBJ2-7, with unresolved D. Trimming took off 2 bases at V and 6 bases at J, with 15 bases between the two ends. Germline CDR1 SGHRS, CDR2 YFSETQ. This CDR3 has 14 amino acids. The CDR3 DNA is TGCGCCAGCAGCTTAGGCGCAGGCCGTAGCGAGCAGTACCTC. Translated, it gives CASSLGAGRSEQYL.

As regards this clonotype: Since a much larger clone is just one base distant, this may be a read error. The rearrangement links TRBV7-8 to TRBJ1-1; no definite D call. Germline lookup yields CDR1 SGHVS and CDR2 FQNEAQ. The CDR3 length is 14 residues. CDR3 region: CASSLVAANAEAFF. CDR3 nucleotide sequence: TGTGCCAGCAGCTTAGTGGCAGCGAACGCTGAAGCTTTCTTT. The variable domain in full, completed from reference TRBV7-8 and TRBJ1-1, reads GAGVSQSPRYKVAKRGQDVALRCDPISGHVSLFWYQQALGQGPEFLTYFQNEAQLDKSGLPSDRFFAERPEGSVSTLKIQRTQQEDSAVYLCASSLVAANAEAFFGQGTRLTVV.